The entry below gives a single T cell receptor (beta chain) sequence along with its context. The antigen is not known. This entry comes from a study of OX40 agonist ivuxolimab in advanced cancers. Clones were read by immunoSEQ multiplex PCR, and TCRdb kept only the in-frame ones, dropping some. The sample has more than 85,000 clones; around 90% are singletons. Study-wide findings and caveats: In a subset of nonresponders, normalized T-cell clonal expansion was also low.

V was trimmed by 8 bases and J by 6 bases, leaving 15 bases between them. Germline V lookup: CDR1 SQVTM, CDR2 ANQGSEA. This CDR3 region has 12 residues. This sequence was found in an adult with an advanced solid tumor such as melanoma, head and neck, liver or kidney cancer. Material: CD4+ or CD8+ T cells sorted from blood, obtained in a trial of the OX40 agonist ivuxolimab. This chain connects TRBV29-1 to TRBJ2-3, with TRBD2 as a possible D gene (5 bases). In nucleotides, the CDR3 is TGCAGCTATATGGCGGGTGGGGATACGCAGTATTTT. It encodes CSYMAGGDTQYF.